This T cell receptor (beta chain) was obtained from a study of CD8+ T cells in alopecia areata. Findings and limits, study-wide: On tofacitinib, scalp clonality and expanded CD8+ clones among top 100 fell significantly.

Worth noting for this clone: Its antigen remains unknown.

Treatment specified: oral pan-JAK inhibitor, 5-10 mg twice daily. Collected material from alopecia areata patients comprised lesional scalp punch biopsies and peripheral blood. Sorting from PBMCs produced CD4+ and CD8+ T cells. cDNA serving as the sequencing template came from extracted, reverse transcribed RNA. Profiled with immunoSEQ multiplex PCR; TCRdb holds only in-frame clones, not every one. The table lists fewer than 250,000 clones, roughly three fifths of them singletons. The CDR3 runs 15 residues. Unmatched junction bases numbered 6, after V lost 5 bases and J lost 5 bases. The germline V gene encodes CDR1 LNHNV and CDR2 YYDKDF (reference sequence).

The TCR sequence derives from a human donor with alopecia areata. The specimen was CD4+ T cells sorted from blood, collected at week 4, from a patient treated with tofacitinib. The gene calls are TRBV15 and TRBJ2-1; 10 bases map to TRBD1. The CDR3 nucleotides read TGTGCCACCAGCGGAAGACAGGGGGCCAACAATGAGCAGTTCTTC. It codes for CATSGRQGANNEQFF.